Reported below is one T cell receptor (beta chain). No antigen is known for it. The sample is drawn from a study of CD8 T cells in Susac syndrome. The CDR3 totals 13 residues. Trimming pared 5 bases from V and 2 bases from J, leaving 10 bases between. CDR1 and CDR2 from the germline V gene are SGHAT and FQNNGV. RNA amounts of roughly 0.45 to 1 ug underwent reverse transcription with random hexamers. TCRdb independently ran MiXCR on the immunoSEQ multiplex PCR reads; one entry per CDR3 protein. The sample lists 95,000 to 150,000 distinct CDR3 sequences; around 94% were seen once. Study-wide points: In total CD8+ repertoires, under 20 Susac-specific public clones were detected, and CD8+ TEMRA repertoires contained roughly five.

The source material was CD8+ T cells from PBMCs. J is TRBJ2-7 and V is TRBV11-2; D unresolved. This clonotype was obtained from a human donor with Susac syndrome. This CDR3 reads CASSPGPAYEQYF. The CDR3 nucleotides are TGTGCCAGCAGCCCCGGGCCCGCCTACGAGCAGTACTTC.